Sequencing of this T cell receptor beta chain was carried out in a study of quantifying T cell responses using KT2 cells. Background on the study: TCR alpha and beta constant-region primers primed reverse transcription of RNA.

Study findings and constraints: Very high KT2 spike-in numbers caused saturation in KT2 sequence detection. KT2 clone alpha and beta sequence counts scaled linearly with input KT2 cell number.

Each cDNA got a UMI-containing oligo ligated at its 3' end. First-round PCR used around 4 cycles and beta primers RC1.1 and RC1.2 covering TRBC1 and TRBC2. MiXCR, applied by TCRdb to the UMI-ligation and nested PCR reads, yields one record per CDR3 protein. The repertoire holds 25,000 to 35,000 distinct CDR3 sequences, 10% seen once, with 9.5% to 10% in the top ten. KT2, a clone with a known TCR, was spiked into unfractionated PBMC. Trimming pared 4 bases from V and 4 bases from J, leaving 10 bases between. Germline V gene lookup returns CDR1 SGHRS and CDR2 YFSETQ. The CDR3 runs 13 residues. In this sample, this clonotype turned up many times. Its specificity is not known.

The receptor was isolated from a human donor. The specimen was PBMCs spiked with cells of the T cell clone KT2. The chain couples TRBV5-1 to TRBJ2-3, with a possible D match to TRBD2 (6 bases). In nucleotides, the CDR3 is TGCGCCAGCAGCCCAAGGGAGGCAGATACGCAGTATTTT. Translated: CASSPREADTQYF. Based on the CDR3 plus reference TRBV5-1 and TRBJ2-3, the full variable domain is KAGVTQTPRYLIKTRGQQVTLSCSPISGHRSVSWYQQTPGQGLQFLFEYFSETQRNKGNFPGRFSGRQFSNSRSEMNVSTLELGDSALYLCASSPREADTQYFGPGTRLTVL.